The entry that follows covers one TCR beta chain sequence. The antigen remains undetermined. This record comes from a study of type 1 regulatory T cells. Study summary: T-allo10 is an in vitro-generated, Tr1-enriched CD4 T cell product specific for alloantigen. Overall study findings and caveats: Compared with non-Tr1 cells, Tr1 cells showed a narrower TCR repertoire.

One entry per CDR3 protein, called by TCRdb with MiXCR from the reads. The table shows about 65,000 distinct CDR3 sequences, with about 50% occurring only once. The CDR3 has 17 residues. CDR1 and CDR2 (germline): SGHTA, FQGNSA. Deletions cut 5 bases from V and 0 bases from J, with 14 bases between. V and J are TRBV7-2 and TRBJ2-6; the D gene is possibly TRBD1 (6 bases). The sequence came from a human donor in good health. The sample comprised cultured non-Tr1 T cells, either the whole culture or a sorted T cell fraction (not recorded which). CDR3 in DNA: TGTGCCAGCAGCCCGACAGGATTCGCCTCTGGGGCCAACGTCCTGACTTTC. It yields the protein CASSPTGFASGANVLTF.